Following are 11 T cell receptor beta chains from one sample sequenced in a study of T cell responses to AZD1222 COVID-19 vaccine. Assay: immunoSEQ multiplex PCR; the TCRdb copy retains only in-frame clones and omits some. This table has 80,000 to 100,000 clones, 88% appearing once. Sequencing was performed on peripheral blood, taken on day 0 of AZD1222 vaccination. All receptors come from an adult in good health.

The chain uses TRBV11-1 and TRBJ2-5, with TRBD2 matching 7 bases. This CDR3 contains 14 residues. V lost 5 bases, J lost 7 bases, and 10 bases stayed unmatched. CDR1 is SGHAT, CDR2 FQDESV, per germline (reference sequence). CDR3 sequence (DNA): TGTGCCAGCAGCCCCCGCCTCGGGGAGGGGACCCAGTACTTC. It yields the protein CASSPRLGEGTQYF.

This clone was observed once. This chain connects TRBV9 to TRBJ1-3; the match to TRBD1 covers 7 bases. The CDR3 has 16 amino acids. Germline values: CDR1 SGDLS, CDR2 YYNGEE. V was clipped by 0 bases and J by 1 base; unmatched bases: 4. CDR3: CASSVVAGGSGNTIYF. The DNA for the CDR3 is TGTGCCAGCAGCGTAGTGGCAGGGGGTTCTGGAAACACCATATATTTT.

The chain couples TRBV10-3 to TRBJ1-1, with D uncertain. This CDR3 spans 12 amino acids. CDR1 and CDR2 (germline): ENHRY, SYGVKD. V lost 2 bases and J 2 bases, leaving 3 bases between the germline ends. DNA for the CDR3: TGTGCCATCAGTGAGCAAAACACTGAAGCTTTCTTT. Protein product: CAISEQNTEAFF.

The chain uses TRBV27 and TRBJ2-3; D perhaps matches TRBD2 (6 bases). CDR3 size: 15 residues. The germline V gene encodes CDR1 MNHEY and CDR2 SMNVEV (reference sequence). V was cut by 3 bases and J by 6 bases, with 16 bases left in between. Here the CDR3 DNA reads TGTGCCAGCAGTTTGGCGGGGATTAATAGGGATACGCAGTATTTT. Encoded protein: CASSLAGINRDTQYF.

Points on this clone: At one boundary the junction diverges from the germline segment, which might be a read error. The CDR3 DNA reads as TGCAGTGCTGGAGAGACCTATGGCTACACCTTC. As protein: CSAGETYGYTF. This chain connects TRBV20-1 to TRBJ1-2; D not certain. This CDR3 region has 11 residues. Germline V lookup: CDR1 DFQATT, CDR2 SNEGSKA (reference sequence).

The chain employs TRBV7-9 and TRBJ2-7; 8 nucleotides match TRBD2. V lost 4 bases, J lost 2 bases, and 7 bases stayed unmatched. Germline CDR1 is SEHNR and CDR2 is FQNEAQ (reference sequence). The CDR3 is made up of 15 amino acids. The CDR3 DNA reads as TGTGCCAGCAGCTCCGGGACTAGGAAGCCCTACGAGCAGTACTTC. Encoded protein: CASSSGTRKPYEQYF. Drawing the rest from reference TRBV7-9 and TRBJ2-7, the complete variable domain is DTGVSQNPRHKITKRGQNVTFRCDPISEHNRLYWYRQTLGQGPEFLTYFQNEAQLEKSRLLSDRFSAERPKGSFSTLEIQRTEQGDSAMYLCASSSGTRKPYEQYFGPGTRLTVT.

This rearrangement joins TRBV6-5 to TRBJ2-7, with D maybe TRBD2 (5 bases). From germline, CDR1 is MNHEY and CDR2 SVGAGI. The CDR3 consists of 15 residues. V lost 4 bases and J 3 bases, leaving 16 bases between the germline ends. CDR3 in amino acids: CASSSSGGGLYEQYF. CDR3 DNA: TGTGCCAGCAGTTCCTCCGGCGGAGGACTCTACGAGCAGTACTTC.

The CDR3 coding sequence is TGTGCCAGTAGTGCCCCGGGACAGGGACGCTATGGCTACACCTTC. Residues: CASSAPGQGRYGYTF. The V and J genes are TRBV19 and TRBJ1-2, with 9 nucleotides matching TRBD1. Trimming cost V 5 bases and J 4 bases; bases outside gene matches: 8. CDR1 is LNHDA and CDR2 is SQIVND in the germline V gene (reference sequence). The CDR3 contains 15 residues.

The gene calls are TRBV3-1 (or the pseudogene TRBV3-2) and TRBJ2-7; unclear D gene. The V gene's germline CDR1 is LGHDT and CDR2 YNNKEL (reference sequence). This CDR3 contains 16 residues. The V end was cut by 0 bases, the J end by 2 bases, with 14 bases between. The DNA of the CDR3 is TGTGCCAGCAGCCAAGATGCCCGTGTCCTTCCCTACGAGCAGTACTTC. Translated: CASSQDARVLPYEQYF.

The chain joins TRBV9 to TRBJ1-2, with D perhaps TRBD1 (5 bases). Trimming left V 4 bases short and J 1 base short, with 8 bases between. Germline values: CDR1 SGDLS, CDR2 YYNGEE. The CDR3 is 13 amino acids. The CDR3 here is CASSPGHNYGYTF. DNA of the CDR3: TGTGCCAGCAGCCCAGGACATAACTATGGCTACACCTTC.

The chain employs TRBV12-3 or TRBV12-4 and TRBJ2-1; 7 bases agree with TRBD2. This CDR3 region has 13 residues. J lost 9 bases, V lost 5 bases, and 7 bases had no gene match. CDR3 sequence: CASSSGPGGEQFF. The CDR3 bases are TGTGCCAGCAGTAGCGGGCCGGGGGGTGAGCAGTTCTTC.